This TCR beta chain was identified in a study of blood T cell repertoires in COVID-19. Study-wide background: Sites across the United States, Italy and Spain contributed samples from acute and convalescent COVID-19.

The repertoire was sequenced with immunoSEQ multiplex PCR; TCRdb's copy has only in-frame clones and lacks some. Here the sample spans 190,000 or so clones, around 78% being singletons. The sample was peripheral blood. The receptor comes from a woman of 80 years or more with active or convalescent COVID-19.

CDR3 sequence: CASSQHLGRGNTIYF. The CDR3 nucleotides are TGTGCCAGCAGCCAACATCTGGGGCGAGGAAACACCATATATTTT. The chain is built from TRBV14 and TRBJ1-3; perhaps TRBD1 as D (5 bases). Trimming stripped 2 bases from V and 4 bases from J, with 12 bases between. The CDR3 loop spans 15 amino acids. The germline CDR1 and CDR2 sequences are SGHDN and FVKESK.